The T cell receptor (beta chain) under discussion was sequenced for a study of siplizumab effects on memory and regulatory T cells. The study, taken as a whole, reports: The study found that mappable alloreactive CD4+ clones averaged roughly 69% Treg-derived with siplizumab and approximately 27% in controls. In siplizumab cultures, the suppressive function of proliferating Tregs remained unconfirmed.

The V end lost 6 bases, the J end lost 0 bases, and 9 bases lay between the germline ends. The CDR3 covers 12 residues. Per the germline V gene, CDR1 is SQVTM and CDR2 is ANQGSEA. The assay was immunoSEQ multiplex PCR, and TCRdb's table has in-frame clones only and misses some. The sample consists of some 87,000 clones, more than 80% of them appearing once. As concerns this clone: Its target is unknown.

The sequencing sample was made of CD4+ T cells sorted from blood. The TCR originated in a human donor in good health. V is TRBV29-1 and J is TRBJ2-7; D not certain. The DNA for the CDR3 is TGCAGCGTCGGGTCCTTCTCCTACGAGCAGTACTTC. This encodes CSVGSFSYEQYF.